The rows below give T cell receptor beta chains drawn from one sample of a study of blood T cell repertoires in COVID-19. Data came from immunoSEQ multiplex PCR; TCRdb stores just in-frame clones and leaves some out. The data show about 70,000 clones, roughly 73% seen once. The sequenced sample consisted of peripheral blood. Receptors originate from a woman aged 55 to 70 with acute or convalescent COVID-19. The CDR3 runs from the conserved cysteine through the conserved F or W. The order of the fields is V gene, J gene, CDR3 protein.

v_gene: TRBV9
j_gene: TRBJ2-5
CDR3aa: CASSVTDSLQETQYF

v_gene: TRBV7-8
j_gene: TRBJ1-6
CDR3aa: CASSLESSYNSPLHF

v_gene: TRBV7-7
j_gene: TRBJ2-3
CDR3aa: CASSLGGVAGPTDTQYF

v_gene: TRBV5-1
j_gene: TRBJ2-3
CDR3aa: CASSLSGGATDTQYF

v_gene: TRBV19
j_gene: TRBJ1-1
CDR3aa: CASSIASNTEAFF

v_gene: TRBV4-2
j_gene: TRBJ2-4
CDR3aa: CASSQEVRVGNIQYF

v_gene: TRBV27
j_gene: TRBJ2-7
CDR3aa: CASSKDRLTYEQYF

v_gene: TRBV7-9
j_gene: TRBJ1-3
CDR3aa: CASSPTGGYGNTIYF

v_gene: TRBV12-5
j_gene: TRBJ2-2
CDR3aa: CASGPLGQGRDTGELFF

v_gene: TRBV2
j_gene: TRBJ2-5
CDR3aa: CASSDRPSTQETQYF

v_gene: TRBV4-2
j_gene: TRBJ2-7
CDR3aa: CASSQARDRGYEQYF

v_gene: TRBV18
j_gene: TRBJ1-5
CDR3aa: CASSPGQGTVGQPQHF

v_gene: TRBV6-1
j_gene: TRBJ1-1
CDR3aa: CASSDGGLNTEAFF

v_gene: TRBV18
j_gene: TRBJ2-5
CDR3aa: CASSPLGPGQGGETQYF

v_gene: TRBV5-5
j_gene: TRBJ2-2
CDR3aa: CASSQGGGSSTGELFF

v_gene: TRBV4-2
j_gene: TRBJ1-2
CDR3aa: CASSQDPVPDRLGGYTF

v_gene: TRBV6-6
j_gene: TRBJ2-5
CDR3aa: CASSWAGGKETQYF

v_gene: TRBV27
j_gene: TRBJ2-1
CDR3aa: CASRYGSGGGNEQFF

v_gene: TRBV5-6
j_gene: TRBJ1-3
CDR3aa: CASSARGLGSGNTIYF

v_gene: TRBV7-2
j_gene: TRBJ2-1
CDR3aa: CASSLIGAGNEQFF

v_gene: TRBV10-3
j_gene: TRBJ2-1
CDR3aa: CAISESTSTKNNEQFF

v_gene: TRBV27
j_gene: TRBJ2-5
CDR3aa: CASSLEGQETQYF

v_gene: TRBV10-3
j_gene: TRBJ2-2
CDR3aa: CAIGTPSRDTGELFF

v_gene: TRBV5-1
j_gene: TRBJ2-7
CDR3aa: CASSRGDRDSYEQYF

v_gene: TRBV6-2/TRBV6-3
j_gene: TRBJ2-7
CDR3aa: CASSYGGQNEQYF

v_gene: TRBV30
j_gene: TRBJ1-1
CDR3aa: CAWRQPPRNTEAFF

v_gene: TRBV4-2
j_gene: TRBJ1-1
CDR3aa: CASLRGNRGEAFF

v_gene: TRBV19
j_gene: TRBJ1-2
CDR3aa: CASSMPPGGGLYGYTF

v_gene: TRBV5-5
j_gene: TRBJ1-1
CDR3aa: CASSFGGNTEAFF

v_gene: TRBV27
j_gene: TRBJ1-5
CDR3aa: CASSFRDQPQHF

v_gene: TRBV30
j_gene: TRBJ2-5
CDR3aa: CAWSGLAGFETQYF

v_gene: TRBV4-1
j_gene: TRBJ1-2
CDR3aa: CASSQDSPGQGAYGYTF

v_gene: TRBV2
j_gene: TRBJ2-7
CDR3aa: CASSPRALYEQYF

v_gene: TRBV6-5
j_gene: TRBJ1-2
CDR3aa: CASGLTTGGHYGYTF

v_gene: TRBV6-1
j_gene: TRBJ1-1
CDR3aa: CASSERSPGNTEAFF

v_gene: TRBV7-3
j_gene: TRBJ2-5
CDR3aa: CASSSNREETQYF

v_gene: TRBV5-8
j_gene: TRBJ1-1
CDR3aa: CASRSTANTEAFF

v_gene: TRBV28
j_gene: TRBJ2-1
CDR3aa: CASRRDRGLYNEQFF

v_gene: TRBV4-1
j_gene: TRBJ2-7
CDR3aa: CASSQEWGGLGQGTSYEQYF

v_gene: TRBV7-3
j_gene: TRBJ2-7
CDR3aa: CASSSASGGSYEQYF

v_gene: TRBV12-3/TRBV12-4
j_gene: TRBJ1-5
CDR3aa: CASSPGTGGFQHF

v_gene: TRBV7-2
j_gene: TRBJ2-5
CDR3aa: CASSLGYRGETQYF

v_gene: TRBV19
j_gene: TRBJ1-5
CDR3aa: CASSNGPGGSQPQHF

v_gene: TRBV19
j_gene: TRBJ2-5
CDR3aa: CASRGTGRETQYF

v_gene: TRBV12-5
j_gene: TRBJ2-5
CDR3aa: CASGPGTGETQYF

v_gene: TRBV27
j_gene: TRBJ1-1
CDR3aa: CASSAHRENTEAFF

v_gene: TRBV7-2
j_gene: TRBJ1-4
CDR3aa: CASSTRTGGYEKLFF

v_gene: TRBV7-3
j_gene: TRBJ2-1
CDR3aa: CASSLSQGLYNEQFF

v_gene: TRBV2
j_gene: TRBJ1-3
CDR3aa: CASSEPTGISGNTIYF

v_gene: TRBV5-1
j_gene: TRBJ1-1
CDR3aa: CASREGSLLNTEAFF

v_gene: TRBV13
j_gene: TRBJ2-7
CDR3aa: CASSDSIGTGGGYEQYF

v_gene: TRBV5-4
j_gene: TRBJ1-6
CDR3aa: CASSSARERTYNSPLHF

v_gene: TRBV28
j_gene: TRBJ2-1
CDR3aa: CASSSGTVNEQFF

v_gene: TRBV5-6
j_gene: TRBJ1-2
CDR3aa: CASSLRGGYTF

v_gene: TRBV6-5
j_gene: TRBJ1-1
CDR3aa: CASSPFRGSGAFF

v_gene: TRBV15
j_gene: TRBJ1-5
CDR3aa: CATSPGQAGNQPQHF